This T cell receptor (beta chain) was profiled in a study of Ad26.COV2.S vaccination and SARS-CoV-2 variants. Study context: The vaccine Ad26.COV2.S was put into the muscle once, or twice with 56 days between. Study-wide points: Vaccine and placebo groups showed comparable non-spike TCR breadth. Relative to placebo recipients, vaccine recipients exhibited elevated spike-specific TCR breadth.

Treatment: over 15 received Ad26.COV2.S at low or high dose, single or two shots; 5 received placebo; per-sample allocation not given. Following the first vaccine or placebo injection, samples were taken on day 63. Libraries were prepared by immunoSEQ multiplex PCR; TCRdb keeps only in-frame clonotypes and omits some of them. In the table there are around 310,000 clones, roughly 88% of which are singletons. As regards this clone: The antigen remains undetermined.

Sequences were derived from peripheral blood, sampled in a trial of Ad26.COV2.S vaccine versus placebo. The sequence came from a person between 18 and 65 years old who received the Ad26.COV2.S COVID-19 vaccine or a placebo.

CDR3 amino acids: CASGQDLSTDTQYF. The CDR3 region has the DNA TGTGCTAGTGGTCAGGACTTGTCCACAGATACGCAGTATTTT. V and J are TRBV12-5 and TRBJ2-3, with D perhaps TRBD2 (5 bases). The CDR3 length is 14 residues. V was clipped by 5 bases and J by 2 bases, with 11 bases between them. CDR1 and CDR2 (germline): LGHNT, FRNRAP.